The 32 T cell receptor beta chains reported below all come from one sample, sequenced in a study of identical twins. TCRdb processed the 5' RACE reads anew with MiXCR; each CDR3 protein has one entry. In the table there are 500,000 to 700,000 distinct CDR3 sequences, roughly 6.6% of which are singletons. This sample also belongs to another study, concerning yellow fever vaccine responses in identical twins.

Sample: PBMCs. These receptor sequences come from a woman aged 18-35 years in good health.

This clonotype was counted a few times. The rearrangement links TRBV20-1 to TRBJ2-7; 11 nucleotides line up with TRBD2. Germline CDR1 and CDR2: DFQATT and SNEGSKA (reference sequence). This CDR3 is built from 13 residues. V gave up 6 bases and J gave up 8 bases; unmatched junction bases: 9. CDR3 in amino acids: CSAPLSGGAQQYV. The CDR3 nucleotides are TGCAGTGCCCCCCTTAGCGGGGGGGCTCAGCAGTACGTC.

This clonotype was seen at least ten times. The chain uses TRBV2 and TRBJ1-6; D is perhaps TRBD1 (5 bases). Trimming cost V 4 bases and J 7 bases, with 11 bases left between them. The CDR3 runs 14 residues. In germline, CDR1 is SNHLY, CDR2 FYNNEI. The CDR3 spells CASSGLGGNSPLHF. CDR3 bases: TGTGCCAGCAGTGGGCTTGGGGGAAATTCACCCCTCCACTTT.

This clonotype was picked up many times. The chain recombines TRBV29-1 with TRBJ2-3, with 7 bases matching TRBD2. J was trimmed by 3 bases and V by 3 bases; bases with no gene match: 6. This CDR3 region has 14 residues. Germline V lookup: CDR1 SQVTM, CDR2 ANQGSEA. The CDR3 region has the DNA TGCAGCGTTGAGGTTAGCGGGCCTACAGATACGCAGTATTTT. It specifies CSVEVSGPTDTQYF.

The V and J genes are TRBV15 and TRBJ1-5, with 10 bases aligning to TRBD1. Germline CDR1 reads LNHNV; CDR2 reads YYDKDF (reference sequence). This CDR3 is 14 amino acids long. V trimming: 3 bases; J trimming: 7 bases; junction bases outside the gene matches: 3. In DNA form, the CDR3 reads TGTGCCACCAGCAGGGGACAGGGGTTGCAGCCCCAGCATTTT. Translation gives CATSRGQGLQPQHF.

This chain links TRBV28 with TRBJ2-7, with unresolved D. The ends were cut back, 3 bases at V and 7 bases at J, with 13 bases in the middle. This CDR3 is 13 amino acids long. Germline V gene sequence: CDR1 MDHEN, CDR2 SYDVKM. The CDR3 region has the DNA TGTGCCAGCAGTTTCCGGGTGGCCGGGGAGCAGTACGTC. The encoded protein is CASSFRVAGEQYV.

The rearrangement links TRBV2 to TRBJ2-7; D is uncertain. This CDR3 has 13 amino acids. The ends were cut back, 2 bases at V and 2 bases at J, with 7 bases in the middle. Germline V gene data show CDR1 as SNHLY and CDR2 as FYNNEI. The CDR3 bases are TGTGCCAGCAGTGAATGGCAGGCCTACGAGCAGTACTTC. It encodes CASSEWQAYEQYF.

This clonotype was recorded many times. The rearrangement links TRBV5-1 to TRBJ2-1; D not resolved. There are 15 residues in the CDR3. The germline V and J ends were trimmed by 4 bases and 0 bases, with 11 bases remaining between them. CDR1 and CDR2 from the germline V gene are SGHRS and YFSETQ. The CDR3 DNA follows: TGCGCCAGCAGCCAAGATTCCTTCTCCTACAATGAGCAGTTCTTC. Amino acids: CASSQDSFSYNEQFF.

This clonotype was seen at least ten times. The chain is built from TRBV5-1 and TRBJ2-7, with D unresolved. This CDR3 comprises 14 residues. Trimming cost V 0 bases and J 7 bases, with 14 bases left between them. Germline loops: CDR1 SGHRS, CDR2 YFSETQ. Here the CDR3 DNA reads TGCGCCAGCAGCTTGGAGACCACCCGAAGGGAGCAGTACTTC. Translated: CASSLETTRREQYF.

This clonotype has more than one count but fewer than ten. The chain links TRBV29-1 to TRBJ1-1; no reliable D call. The CDR3 is 15 residues long. Deletions cut 1 base from V and 5 bases from J, with 17 bases between. Germline V gene sequence: CDR1 SQVTM, CDR2 ANQGSEA. Here the CDR3 reads CSVEVFDTWGTEAFF. CDR3 in DNA: TGCAGCGTTGAAGTTTTCGATACTTGGGGAACTGAAGCTTTCTTT.

The genes are TRBV5-1 and TRBJ2-7; perhaps TRBD1 as D (5 bases). V was clipped by 5 bases and J by 2 bases, with 14 bases between them. The CDR3 totals 14 residues. Germline CDR1 is SGHRS and CDR2 is YFSETQ. In DNA, the CDR3 is TGCGCCAGCAGATCCTCTACAGGAGCCTACGAGCAGTACTTC. It is translated as CASRSSTGAYEQYF.

This rearrangement joins TRBV12-3 or TRBV12-4 to TRBJ2-1; 7 nucleotides align to TRBD2. V was clipped by 3 bases and J by 10 bases; unmatched bases: 6. The CDR3 covers 13 residues. CDR3 protein: CASSFLADREQFF. In nucleotides, the CDR3 is TGTGCCAGCAGTTTTCTAGCGGATAGGGAGCAGTTCTTC.

The V gene is TRBV6-1, the J gene TRBJ2-5; 13 positions agree with TRBD2. Trimming removed 6 bases from V and 5 bases from J; junction bases left unmatched: 12. Germline V lookup: CDR1 MNHNS, CDR2 SASEGT. This CDR3 comprises 17 residues. The CDR3 here is CASSQTSGRALGETQYF. CDR3 DNA: TGTGCCAGCAGCCAAACTAGCGGGAGGGCCTTGGGGGAGACCCAGTACTTC.

This clonotype was observed many times. J is TRBJ2-5 and V is TRBV2; the D is unclear. V shed 6 bases and J shed 5 bases, with 7 bases lying between them. Germline CDR1 SNHLY, CDR2 FYNNEI. CDR3 length: 11 amino acids. The CDR3 sequence: CASRDLETQYF. In DNA, the CDR3 is TGTGCCAGCAGGGACCTGGAGACCCAGTACTTC.

This clonotype has a count of ten or more. The chain uses TRBV15 and TRBJ2-7, with 9 bases lining up with TRBD1. V gave up 0 bases and J gave up 3 bases; unmatched junction bases: 9. Germline V gene sequence: CDR1 LNHNV, CDR2 YYDKDF (reference sequence). The CDR3 extends over 17 amino acids. Here the CDR3 reads CATSRDGRDRAFYEQYV. CDR3 coding DNA: TGTGCCACCAGCAGAGATGGAAGGGACAGGGCTTTCTACGAGCAGTACGTC.

This clonotype was recorded a few times. The CDR3 DNA follows: TGTGCCAGCAGCCCGGGGGCGGAGAACACTGAAGCTTTCTTT. This codes for CASSPGAENTEAFF. The chain uses TRBV12-3 or TRBV12-4 and TRBJ1-1; D may be TRBD1 (6 bases). The length of the CDR3 is 14 residues. V was trimmed by 6 bases and J by 1 base, leaving 12 bases between them.

This clonotype has just a few counts. The genes are TRBV12-3 or TRBV12-4 and TRBJ2-1, with 7 bases fitting TRBD2. V gave up 7 bases and J gave up 12 bases; unmatched junction bases: 12. The CDR3 runs 13 residues. Here the CDR3 reads CASTTYGGEGQFF. Here the CDR3 DNA reads TGTGCCAGCACCACGTACGGTGGGGAGGGGCAGTTCTTC.

The chain employs TRBV15 and TRBJ1-1, with a possible D match to TRBD1 (5 bases). Looked up from germline, CDR1 is LNHNV and CDR2 is YYDKDF (reference sequence). The CDR3 runs 13 residues. V lost 0 bases to trimming and J lost 11 bases, with 13 bases between them. Here the CDR3 reads CATSRDVGREAFF. In DNA, the CDR3 is TGTGCCACCAGCAGAGATGTGGGACGTGAGGCTTTCTTT.

The chain uses TRBV4-1 and TRBJ2-1; 13 bases match TRBD2. Germline V CDR1 and CDR2: MGHRA, YSYEKL. The V segment lost 1 base and the J segment 9 bases; nucleotides outside the gene matches: 9. This CDR3 comprises 17 residues. In DNA form, the CDR3 reads TGCGCCAGCAGCCAAGTGGACCCCCGACTAGCGGGGGGTGAGCAGTTCTTC. Its protein product is CASSQVDPRLAGGEQFF.

At least ten counts were recorded for this clonotype. V and J are TRBV5-5 and TRBJ2-3; the D gene is possibly TRBD1 (6 bases). CDR1 and CDR2 (germline): SGHKS, YYEKEE (reference sequence). The CDR3 runs to 15 residues. The V gene lost 2 bases and the J gene lost 0 bases, with 10 bases spanning the gap. CDR3 region: CASSFRRGSTDTQYF. CDR3 nucleotide sequence: TGTGCCAGCAGCTTCCGCAGGGGAAGCACAGATACGCAGTATTTT.

The chain uses TRBV5-6 and TRBJ2-7; D perhaps matches TRBD2 (5 bases). Germline-derived CDR1 and CDR2 are SGHDT and YYEEEE. V was trimmed by 0 bases and J by 11 bases, leaving 15 bases between them. This CDR3 is built from 13 residues. As DNA, the CDR3 is TGTGCCAGCAGCTTGGGTAGCGCGGACGCGGAGTACTTC. This codes for CASSLGSADAEYF.

This clonotype was seen many times. The V call is TRBV28, the J call TRBJ2-5; the D gene is possibly TRBD2 (5 bases). The CDR3 length is 14 residues. CDR1 MDHEN and CDR2 SYDVKM come from the germline V gene. Trimming took off 1 base at V and 4 bases at J, with 10 bases between the two ends. The CDR3 bases are TGTGCCAGCAGTTTATTTGGCGGGCTAGAGACCCAGTACTTC. Translating it yields CASSLFGGLETQYF.

This clonotype came up a few times. This chain uses TRBV6-2 or TRBV6-3 with TRBJ2-3; 10 bases fit TRBD2. V shed 5 bases and J 0 bases; nucleotides not matched to a gene: 8. The CDR3 covers 17 residues. Germline assignment: CDR1 MNHEY and CDR2 SVGEGT. The DNA for the CDR3 is TGTGCCAGCAGTCCTAGCGGGGGCGCCCCTAGCACAGATACGCAGTATTTT. This translates into CASSPSGGAPSTDTQYF.

This clonotype was seen many times. The chain links TRBV2 to TRBJ1-1; D possibly corresponds to TRBD1 (5 bases). Germline V gene lookup returns CDR1 SNHLY and CDR2 FYNNEI. The V gene lost 8 bases and the J gene lost 0 bases, with 16 bases spanning the gap. The CDR3 loop spans 15 amino acids. The CDR3 sequence: CASLRGTYMNTEAFF. Written as DNA, the CDR3 is TGTGCCAGCCTCCGGGGCACATACATGAACACTGAAGCTTTCTTT.

This chain joins TRBV15 and TRBJ2-5, with 15 positions matching TRBD2. Germline V gene data show CDR1 as LNHNV and CDR2 as YYDKDF (reference sequence). The length of the CDR3 is 15 residues. Trimming cost V 4 bases and J 5 bases; bases outside gene matches: 2. The CDR3 spells CATSKGTSGRETQYF. CDR3 DNA: TGTGCCACCAGCAAAGGGACTAGCGGGAGGGAGACCCAGTACTTC.

There are a few counts of this clonotype. Written as DNA, the CDR3 is TGTGCCAGCAGTGCTCCCGGACACTTACAAGAGACCCAGTACTTC. Its protein is CASSAPGHLQETQYF. The chain has TRBV25-1 and TRBJ2-5; D is possibly TRBD1 (5 bases). The V and J ends lost 4 bases and 2 bases respectively, with 14 bases between them. CDR3 length equals 15 residues. Germline V CDR1 and CDR2: MGHDK, SYGVNS.

This clonotype was found a few times. This chain joins TRBV11-2 and TRBJ2-4; D remains unclear. V was cut by 1 base and J by 12 bases, with 16 bases left in between. Germline V gives CDR1 SGHAT, CDR2 FQNNGV. This CDR3 region has 14 residues. CDR3: CASSLVSLRATQYF. CDR3 DNA sequence: TGTGCCAGCAGCTTAGTGTCTCTTAGGGCAACTCAGTACTTC.

This clonotype was observed a few times. V usage is TRBV29-1 and J usage is TRBJ2-3; 7 bases line up with TRBD2. The CDR3 is 13 residues long. With V trimmed by 7 bases and J by 4 bases, 8 bases remained unmatched. The germline V gene has CDR1 SQVTM and CDR2 ANQGSEA. The DNA of the CDR3 is TGCAGCGCCACGACTAGCTACGCAGATACGCAGTATTTT. Translation gives CSATTSYADTQYF.

The rearrangement links TRBV5-1 to TRBJ1-4, with 12 bases aligning to TRBD1. After removal of 4 bases from V and 8 bases from J, the junction contained 9 bases not matched to a gene. From germline, CDR1 is SGHRS and CDR2 YFSETQ. This CDR3 region has 16 residues. The CDR3 sequence is CASSLNSGTGGEKLFF. The DNA of the CDR3 is TGCGCCAGCAGCCTGAACTCCGGGACAGGGGGCGAAAAACTGTTTTTT. The full variable domain, completed using reference TRBV5-1 and TRBJ1-4, is KAGVTQTPRYLIKTRGQQVTLSCSPISGHRSVSWYQQTPGQGLQFLFEYFSETQRNKGNFPGRFSGRQFSNSRSEMNVSTLELGDSALYLCASSLNSGTGGEKLFFGSGTQLSVL.

This clonotype turned up a few times. This chain connects TRBV18 to TRBJ1-1; D might be TRBD1 (5 bases). Germline values: CDR1 KGHSH, CDR2 LQKENI. V was pared by 2 bases and J by 2 bases, with 12 bases between. This CDR3 is built from 15 residues. The CDR3 nucleotides are TGTGCCAGCTCACCAGGGCCCGGGGCTAACACTGAAGCTTTCTTT. Translation: CASSPGPGANTEAFF.

A few counts support this clonotype. This chain uses TRBV10-1 with TRBJ2-3; the D is unclear. The CDR3 consists of 14 residues. The ends were cut back, 1 base at V and 4 bases at J, with 9 bases in the middle. Germline loops: CDR1 WNHNN, CDR2 SYGVQD (reference sequence). CDR3 in amino acids: CASSEFSASDTQYF. CDR3 DNA sequence: TGCGCCAGCAGTGAGTTCAGTGCGTCAGATACGCAGTATTTT.

The sample holds a few counts of this clonotype. This sequence joins TRBV29-1 and TRBJ2-1; D uncertain. The V end was cut by 1 base, the J end by 9 bases, with 7 bases between. The CDR3 has 11 amino acids. The germline gives CDR1 SQVTM, CDR2 ANQGSEA. CDR3 nucleotides: TGCAGCGTTGAAGTCGCTTTTGAGCAGTTCTTC. This sequence encodes CSVEVAFEQFF.

This chain joins TRBV4-1 and TRBJ2-2; 11 bases map to TRBD2. Germline lookup yields CDR1 MGHRA and CDR2 YSYEKL. The CDR3 sequence is 16 residues long. Unmatched junction bases numbered 5, after V lost 4 bases and J lost 4 bases. The CDR3 spells CASSPIAGGLTGELFF. The CDR3, as DNA: TGCGCCAGCAGCCCCATAGCGGGAGGGCTCACCGGGGAGCTGTTTTTT.